Sequencing of this T cell receptor (beta chain) was carried out in a study of cytomegalovirus exposure and HLA in healthy donors. Notes on the study in general: A later analysis, which compared TCR beta chains of equal frequency, found the HLA-associated ones more clonally expanded. Exclusion as indistinguishable affected some V segments, including TRBV6-2 and TRBV6-3.

Vbeta (60) and Jbeta (13) primers were used in the PCR. As processed by the authors: Later, an analysis found about 80 million unique TCR beta chains, and 8.5 million to 14 million of these were shared. TCRdb keeps only in-frame clones here, not all; method: immunoSEQ multiplex PCR. V and J calls and clone size are those listed in that table; D and trimming were worked out from the DNA. Here the sample spans 60,000 to 65,000 clones, approximately 82% being singletons. The table lists this clone with a few counts. As yet, its antigen is unknown. The CDR3 sequence is 15 residues long. Trimming stripped 3 bases from V and 3 bases from J, with 14 bases between. The germline gives CDR1 SGHTA, CDR2 FQGNSA.

The sequenced sample was PBMCs. The genes are TRBV7-2 and TRBJ1-1; D possibly corresponds to TRBD1 (6 bases). This sequence originates from a woman between 40 and 55 years old in good health and CMV-seropositive. The CDR3 here is CASSFGQGWDTEAFF. For the CDR3, the DNA is TGTGCCAGCAGCTTTGGTCAGGGGTGGGACACTGAAGCTTTCTTT.